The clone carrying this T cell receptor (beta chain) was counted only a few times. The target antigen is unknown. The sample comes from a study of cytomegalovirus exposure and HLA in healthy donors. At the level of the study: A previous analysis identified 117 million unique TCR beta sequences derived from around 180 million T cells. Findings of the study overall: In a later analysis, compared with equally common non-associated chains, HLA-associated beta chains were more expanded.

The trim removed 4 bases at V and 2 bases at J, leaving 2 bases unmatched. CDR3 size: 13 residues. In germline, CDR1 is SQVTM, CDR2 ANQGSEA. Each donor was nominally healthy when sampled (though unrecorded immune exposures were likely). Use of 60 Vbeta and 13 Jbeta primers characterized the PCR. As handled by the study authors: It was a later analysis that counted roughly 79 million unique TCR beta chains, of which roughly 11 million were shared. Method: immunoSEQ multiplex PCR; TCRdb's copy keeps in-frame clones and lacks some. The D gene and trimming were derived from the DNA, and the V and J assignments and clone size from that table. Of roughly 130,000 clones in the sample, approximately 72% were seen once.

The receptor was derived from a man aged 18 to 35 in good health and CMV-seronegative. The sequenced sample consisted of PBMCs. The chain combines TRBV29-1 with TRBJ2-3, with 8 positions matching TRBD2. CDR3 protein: CSVVAGPTDTQYF. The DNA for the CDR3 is TGCAGCGTTGTAGCGGGGCCCACAGATACGCAGTATTTT.